This T cell receptor beta chain emerged from a study of cytomegalovirus exposure and HLA in healthy donors. Study-level results: Most TCR sequences showed up rarely, but some public TCRs showed up in many donors.

It was with 60 Vbeta and 13 Jbeta primers that the PCR ran. This table comes from immunoSEQ multiplex PCR, and its TCRdb copy is limited to in-frame clones, with some not included. This sample has some 240,000 clones, with around 90% found just once. As concerns this clone: Its antigen remains unknown.

V gave up 0 bases and J gave up 7 bases; unmatched junction bases: 9. Germline CDR1 ENHRY, CDR2 SYGVKD. There are 16 residues in the CDR3. The sample taken for sequencing was PBMCs. The TCR originated in a girl aged 2-10 years in good health and CMV-seronegative. The chain is built from TRBV10-3 and TRBJ2-3; 8 nucleotides match TRBD2. The CDR3 region has the DNA TGTGCCATCAGTGAGTCCGGGACTAGTTACCCAAATACGCAGTATTTT. This gives the protein CAISESGTSYPNTQYF.